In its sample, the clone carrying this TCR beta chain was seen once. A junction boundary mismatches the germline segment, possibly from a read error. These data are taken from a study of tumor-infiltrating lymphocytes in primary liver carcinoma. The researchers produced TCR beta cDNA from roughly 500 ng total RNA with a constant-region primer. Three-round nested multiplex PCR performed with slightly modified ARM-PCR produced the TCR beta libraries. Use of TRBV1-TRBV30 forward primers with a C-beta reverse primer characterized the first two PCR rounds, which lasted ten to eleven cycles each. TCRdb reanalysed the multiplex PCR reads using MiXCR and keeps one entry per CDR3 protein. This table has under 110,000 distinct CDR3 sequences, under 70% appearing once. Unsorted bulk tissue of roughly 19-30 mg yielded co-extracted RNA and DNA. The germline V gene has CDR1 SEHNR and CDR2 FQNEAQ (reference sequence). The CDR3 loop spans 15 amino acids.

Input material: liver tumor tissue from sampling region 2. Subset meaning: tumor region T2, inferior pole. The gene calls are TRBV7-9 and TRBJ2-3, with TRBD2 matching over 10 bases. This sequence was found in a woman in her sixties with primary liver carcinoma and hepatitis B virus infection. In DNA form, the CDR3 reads TGTGCCAGGAGCTTAGGTAGCGGGAGGCCAGATACGCAGTATTTT. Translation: CARSLGSGRPDTQYF. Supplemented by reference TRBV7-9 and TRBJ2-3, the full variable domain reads DTGVSQNPRHKITKRGQNVTFRCDPISEHNRLYWYRQTLGQGPEFLTYFQNEAQLEKSRLLSDRFSAERPKGSFSTLEIQRTEQGDSAMYLCARSLGSGRPDTQYFGPGTRLTVL.